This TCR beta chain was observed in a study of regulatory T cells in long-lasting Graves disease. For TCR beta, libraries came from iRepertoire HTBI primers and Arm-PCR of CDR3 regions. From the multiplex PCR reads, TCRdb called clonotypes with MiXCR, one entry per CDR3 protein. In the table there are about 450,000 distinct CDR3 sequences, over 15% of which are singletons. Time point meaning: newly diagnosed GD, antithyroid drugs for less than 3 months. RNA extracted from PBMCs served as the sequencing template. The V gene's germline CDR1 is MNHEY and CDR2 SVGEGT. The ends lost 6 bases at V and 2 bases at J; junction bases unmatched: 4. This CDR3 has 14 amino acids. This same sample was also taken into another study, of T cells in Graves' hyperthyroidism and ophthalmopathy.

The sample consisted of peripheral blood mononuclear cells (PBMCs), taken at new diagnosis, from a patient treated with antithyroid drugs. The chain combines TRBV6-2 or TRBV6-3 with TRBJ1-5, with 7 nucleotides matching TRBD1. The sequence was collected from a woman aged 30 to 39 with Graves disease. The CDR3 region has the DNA TGTGCCAGCAGCCGGGACAGCCGCAATCAGCCCCAGCATTTT. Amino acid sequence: CASSRDSRNQPQHF.